A selection of T cell receptor beta chains follows, all from one sample in a study of blood T cell repertoires in COVID-19. The repertoire was sequenced with immunoSEQ multiplex PCR; TCRdb's copy has only in-frame clones and lacks some. The table records 180,000 or so clones, 70% to 80% of them present only once. Sequenced input: PBMCs or T cells enriched from blood (not recorded which). The receptors here all came from a man in his sixties who had been exposed to COVID-19. Both conserved end residues are part of each CDR3. The D gene is left open where the match is weak. The size of a clone is reported for some rows only, either as once, few or many, or as a class for expanded clones.

J: TRBJ1-1
D: TRBD1
size: -
V: TRBV2
DNA: TGTGCCAGCAGCGTGACAGGGGAGCGGGCGGCTGAAGCTTTCTTT
CDR3: CASSVTGERAAEAFF

J: TRBJ2-1
D: -
size: -
V: TRBV19
DNA: TGTGCCAGTAGCCCGACTCGGCAGAACTACAATGAGCAGTTCTTC
CDR3: CASSPTRQNYNEQFF

J: TRBJ2-3
D: -
size: -
V: TRBV5-1
DNA: TGCGCCAGCAGGATAGGCGGAATCAGCACAGATACGCAGTATTTT
CDR3: CASRIGGISTDTQYF

J: TRBJ2-2
D: -
size: -
V: TRBV14
DNA: TGTGCCAGCAGCCCCTTAACTAGCAGAGCGAACACCGGGGAGCTGTTTTTT
CDR3: CASSPLTSRANTGELFF

J: TRBJ2-4
D: -
size: -
V: TRBV7-9
DNA: TGTGCCAGCAGCGCACAGAACAGCTTAGCCAAAAACATTCAGTACTTC
CDR3: CASSAQNSLAKNIQYF

J: TRBJ1-2
D: -
size: -
V: TRBV28
DNA: TGTGCCAGCAGCCGGGTCCGTGGGGGCCCGTACACCTTC
CDR3: CASSRVRGGPYTF

J: TRBJ1-1
D: -
size: medium-sized
V: TRBV7-3
DNA: TGTGCCAGCAGCCTTTCCAGGAACACTGAAGCTTTCTTT
CDR3: CASSLSRNTEAFF

J: TRBJ1-2
D: TRBD1
size: few
V: TRBV7-9
DNA: TGTGCCAGCAGCTTGCTACCTGGGACAGAAACCTTC
CDR3: CASSLLPGTETF

J: TRBJ1-5
D: -
size: -
V: TRBV7-2
DNA: TGTGCCAGCAGCTTAGAAGGGGTCCTGATCGGGCCCCAGCATTTT
CDR3: CASSLEGVLIGPQHF

J: TRBJ2-2
D: TRBD1
size: few
V: TRBV19
DNA: TGTGCCAGTAGTATAGGGAGGACAGGGACCACCGGGGAGCTGTTTTTT
CDR3: CASSIGRTGTTGELFF

J: TRBJ1-1
D: TRBD1
size: -
V: TRBV14
DNA: TGTGCCAGCAGCCTTTTGGGGACAGGGTGGTCAATGAACACTGAAGCTTTCTTT
CDR3: CASSLLGTGWSMNTEAFF

J: TRBJ1-1
D: -
size: -
V: TRBV6-1
DNA: TGTGCCAGCAGTGAAGATGGGGGCGCGGCCACTGAAGCTTTCTTT
CDR3: CASSEDGGAATEAFF

J: TRBJ2-7
D: -
size: few
V: TRBV12-1
DNA: TGTGCCAGCAGCTCCCGTGGCAGCGGGAGGGTTTTTCCCTACGAGCAGTACTTC
CDR3: CASSSRGSGRVFPYEQYF

J: TRBJ2-3
D: TRBD2
size: -
V: TRBV24-1
DNA: TGTGCCACCAGTGATCGACTAGCGGATAGCACAGATACGCAGTATTTT
CDR3: CATSDRLADSTDTQYF

J: TRBJ1-2
D: TRBD1
size: -
V: TRBV7-8
DNA: TGTGCCAGCAGCTTACGACGGACAGGGGCCAACTATGGCTACACCTTC
CDR3: CASSLRRTGANYGYTF

J: TRBJ1-2
D: -
size: -
V: TRBV20-1
DNA: TGCAGTGCTAGTATCCCAGTCACGGGCTACACCTTC
CDR3: CSASIPVTGYTF

J: TRBJ1-1
D: TRBD1
size: -
V: TRBV7-8
DNA: TGTGCCAGCAGCCTCACAGGGGGCTCTGAAGCTTTCTTT
CDR3: CASSLTGGSEAFF

J: TRBJ2-1
D: -
size: -
V: TRBV6-2/TRBV6-3
DNA: TGTGCCAGCAGTTACTCGACCCTGGGACAACGGACGCCCAGATACAATGAGCAGTTCTTC
CDR3: CASSYSTLGQRTPRYNEQFF

J: TRBJ2-5
D: -
size: few
V: TRBV20-1
DNA: TGCAGTGCTAGTGGGCAGCAAGAGACCCAGTACTTC
CDR3: CSASGQQETQYF

J: TRBJ1-5
D: TRBD1
size: -
V: TRBV28
DNA: TGTGCCAGCAGTGACAGGGTTAGCAATCAGCCCCAGCATTTT
CDR3: CASSDRVSNQPQHF

J: TRBJ2-6
D: TRBD1
size: -
V: TRBV9
DNA: TGTGCCAGCAGCTGGTTGGGGTCAGGGGGCAACGTCCTGACTTTC
CDR3: CASSWLGSGGNVLTF

J: TRBJ1-2
D: TRBD1
size: few
V: TRBV6-5
DNA: TGTGCCAGCAGTATCGAGACAGGGGGTAACTATGGCTACACCTTC
CDR3: CASSIETGGNYGYTF

J: TRBJ1-1
D: TRBD1
size: many
V: TRBV9
DNA: TGTGCCAGCAGCGTAACCATAACTTTGGGACAGGGGCCGAACACTGAAGCTTTCTTT
CDR3: CASSVTITLGQGPNTEAFF

J: TRBJ1-6
D: -
size: -
V: TRBV29-1
DNA: TGCAGCGTCAGCACCGGGACTGGATTTTCACCCCTCCACTTT
CDR3: CSVSTGTGFSPLHF

J: TRBJ1-5
D: -
size: -
V: TRBV28
DNA: TGTGCCAGCAGCCTAGGCGCCCTTCAGCCCCAGCATTTT
CDR3: CASSLGALQPQHF

J: TRBJ2-5
D: TRBD1
size: -
V: TRBV7-6
DNA: TGTGCCAGCAGCTCGGACAGGGGGGGAGAGACCCAGTACTTC
CDR3: CASSSDRGGETQYF

J: TRBJ1-2
D: -
size: -
V: TRBV3-1/TRBV3-2
DNA: TGTGCCAGCAGCCAAGATCCGGGAGTTGGGGGCTACACCTTC
CDR3: CASSQDPGVGGYTF

J: TRBJ1-5
D: -
size: few
V: TRBV28
DNA: TGTGCCAGCTTTGACTCTCAGCCCCAGCATTTT
CDR3: CASFDSQPQHF